These T cell receptor beta chains were read from a single sample in a study of shared clonotypes between healthy human individuals. Some clones are missing from TCRdb's copy, which holds only in-frame ones; the method was immunoSEQ multiplex PCR. The profile shows roughly 110,000 clones, 68% of them singletons. Specimen: memory CD8+ T cells sorted from blood. The receptors come from a woman under 40 in good health. Both conserved end residues are part of each CDR3. The D gene is left open where the match is weak. For some rows the clone size is stated as once, few or many, or as a class when expanded; others skip it.

cdr3_length: 16
v_call: TRBV7-9
d_call: NA
clone_size: once
j_call: TRBJ2-3
cdr3_aa: CASSQGLPREPDTQYF
cdr3_nt: TGTGCCAGCAGCCAGGGACTCCCCCGTGAGCCAGATACGCAGTATTTT

cdr3_length: 15
v_call: TRBV6-4
d_call: TRBD1
clone_size: few
j_call: TRBJ1-1
cdr3_aa: CASRDRALPGTEAFF
cdr3_nt: TGTGCCAGCAGGGACAGGGCTTTACCTGGGACTGAAGCTTTCTTT

cdr3_length: 15
v_call: TRBV9
d_call: NA
clone_size: NA
j_call: TRBJ2-1
cdr3_aa: CASSVSWGVYNEQFF
cdr3_nt: TGTGCCAGCAGCGTAAGTTGGGGTGTATACAATGAGCAGTTCTTC

cdr3_length: 15
v_call: TRBV11-2
d_call: NA
clone_size: NA
j_call: TRBJ2-2
cdr3_aa: CASSFGRSNTGELFF
cdr3_nt: TGTGCCAGCAGCTTCGGCCGGTCGAACACCGGGGAGCTGTTTTTT

cdr3_length: 14
v_call: TRBV4-1
d_call: NA
clone_size: once
j_call: TRBJ2-5
cdr3_aa: CASSQDPYPETQYF
cdr3_nt: TGCGCCAGCAGCCAAGATCCGTATCCCGAGACCCAGTACTTC

cdr3_length: 15
v_call: TRBV18
d_call: NA
clone_size: NA
j_call: TRBJ2-3
cdr3_aa: CASSPFEKSTDTQYF
cdr3_nt: TGTGCCAGCTCACCATTCGAGAAAAGCACAGATACGCAGTATTTT

cdr3_length: 14
v_call: TRBV27
d_call: NA
clone_size: NA
j_call: TRBJ1-3
cdr3_aa: CASSLRGAGNTIYF
cdr3_nt: TGTGCCAGCAGTTTACGGGGGGCTGGAAACACCATATATTTT

cdr3_length: 16
v_call: TRBV19
d_call: NA
clone_size: NA
j_call: TRBJ1-5
cdr3_aa: CASSTRSRGSNQPQHF
cdr3_nt: TGTGCCAGTAGTACTAGGAGTCGGGGTAGCAATCAGCCCCAGCATTTT

cdr3_length: 14
v_call: TRBV27
d_call: NA
clone_size: NA
j_call: TRBJ2-7
cdr3_aa: CASSQTGTTYEQYF
cdr3_nt: TGTGCCAGCAGTCAGACCGGGACCACCTACGAGCAGTACTTC

cdr3_length: 19
v_call: TRBV4-1
d_call: TRBD2
clone_size: NA
j_call: TRBJ2-1
cdr3_aa: CASSQDVGLAGGPHNEQFF
cdr3_nt: TGCGCCAGCAGCCAAGATGTTGGACTAGCGGGAGGGCCCCACAATGAGCAGTTCTTC

cdr3_length: 14
v_call: TRBV5-1
d_call: NA
clone_size: NA
j_call: TRBJ2-2
cdr3_aa: CASSLSMSGGELFF
cdr3_nt: TGCGCCAGCAGCTTGAGCATGTCGGGCGGGGAGCTGTTTTTT

cdr3_length: 11
v_call: TRBV20-1
d_call: NA
clone_size: many
j_call: TRBJ2-7
cdr3_aa: CSAEEIYEQYF
cdr3_nt: TGCAGTGCCGAGGAAATTTACGAGCAGTACTTC

cdr3_length: 10
v_call: TRBV2
d_call: NA
clone_size: NA
j_call: TRBJ2-7
cdr3_aa: CASEYYEQYF
cdr3_nt: TGTGCCAGCGAGTACTACGAGCAGTACTTC

cdr3_length: 13
v_call: TRBV6-5
d_call: NA
clone_size: NA
j_call: TRBJ2-7
cdr3_aa: CASSPGQTYEQYF
cdr3_nt: TGTGCCAGCAGTCCCGGACAGACCTACGAGCAGTACTTC

cdr3_length: 13
v_call: TRBV15
d_call: NA
clone_size: NA
j_call: TRBJ1-2
cdr3_aa: CATTWAGDDGYTF
cdr3_nt: TGTGCCACCACCTGGGCAGGGGACGATGGCTACACCTTC

cdr3_length: 15
v_call: TRBV5-1
d_call: NA
clone_size: NA
j_call: TRBJ2-1
cdr3_aa: CASSLAESNVDEQFF
cdr3_nt: TGCGCCAGCAGCTTGGCCGAGTCTAACGTGGATGAGCAGTTCTTC

cdr3_length: 15
v_call: TRBV15
d_call: TRBD1
clone_size: once
j_call: TRBJ2-7
cdr3_aa: CATSRRQGLIYEQYF
cdr3_nt: TGTGCCACCAGCCGTCGACAGGGGCTCATCTACGAGCAGTACTTC

cdr3_length: 15
v_call: TRBV18
d_call: TRBD2
clone_size: NA
j_call: TRBJ2-7
cdr3_aa: CASSPSTSRPYEQYF
cdr3_nt: TGTGCCAGCTCACCATCGACTAGCCGCCCCTACGAGCAGTACTTC

cdr3_length: 14
v_call: TRBV6-1
d_call: NA
clone_size: NA
j_call: TRBJ1-1
cdr3_aa: CASISRTDNTEAFF
cdr3_nt: TGTGCCTCAATCTCAAGGACGGATAACACTGAAGCTTTCTTT

cdr3_length: 18
v_call: TRBV4-1
d_call: TRBD2
clone_size: NA
j_call: TRBJ2-2
cdr3_aa: CASSQGRTSGGPTGELFF
cdr3_nt: TGCGCCAGCAGCCAAGGCCGGACTAGCGGGGGACCCACCGGGGAACTGTTTTTT

cdr3_length: 15
v_call: TRBV9
d_call: NA
clone_size: NA
j_call: TRBJ1-1
cdr3_aa: CASSERGSMNTEAFF
cdr3_nt: TGTGCCAGCAGCGAGAGGGGATCGATGAACACTGAAGCTTTCTTT

cdr3_length: 15
v_call: TRBV28
d_call: NA
clone_size: NA
j_call: TRBJ1-5
cdr3_aa: CASSAYTGMGQPQHF
cdr3_nt: TGTGCCAGCAGTGCCTATACAGGGATGGGACAGCCCCAGCATTTT

cdr3_length: 13
v_call: TRBV5-1
d_call: NA
clone_size: NA
j_call: TRBJ2-2
cdr3_aa: CASREGGTGELFF
cdr3_nt: TGCGCCAGCAGGGAGGGAGGAACCGGGGAGCTGTTTTTT

cdr3_length: 13
v_call: TRBV27
d_call: NA
clone_size: NA
j_call: TRBJ1-1
cdr3_aa: CASSLSHGTEAFF
cdr3_nt: TGTGCCAGCAGTTTATCCCACGGGACTGAAGCTTTCTTT

cdr3_length: 14
v_call: TRBV2
d_call: NA
clone_size: NA
j_call: TRBJ1-2
cdr3_aa: CASSDLTANYGYTF
cdr3_nt: TGTGCCAGCAGTGACTTAACGGCTAACTATGGCTACACCTTC

cdr3_length: 12
v_call: TRBV30
d_call: NA
clone_size: NA
j_call: TRBJ2-4
cdr3_aa: CAWSVSKNIQYF
cdr3_nt: TGTGCCTGGAGTGTATCCAAAAACATTCAGTACTTC

cdr3_length: 14
v_call: TRBV2
d_call: NA
clone_size: NA
j_call: TRBJ1-5
cdr3_aa: CASRREVGNQPQHF
cdr3_nt: TGTGCCAGCCGGCGGGAGGTGGGCAATCAGCCCCAGCATTTT

cdr3_length: 15
v_call: TRBV13
d_call: NA
clone_size: NA
j_call: TRBJ1-3
cdr3_aa: CASSLGTTGSYTIYF
cdr3_nt: TGTGCCAGCAGCTTAGGCACCACCGGGAGCTACACCATATATTTT

cdr3_length: 13
v_call: TRBV7-9
d_call: NA
clone_size: NA
j_call: TRBJ1-3
cdr3_aa: CASGGSSGNTIYF
cdr3_nt: TGTGCCAGCGGCGGCAGCTCTGGAAACACCATATATTTT

cdr3_length: 16
v_call: TRBV19
d_call: TRBD2
clone_size: once
j_call: TRBJ2-6
cdr3_aa: CASVAGGPSGANVLTF
cdr3_nt: TGTGCCAGTGTAGCGGGAGGCCCCTCTGGGGCCAACGTCCTGACTTTC

cdr3_length: 13
v_call: TRBV29-1
d_call: TRBD1
clone_size: NA
j_call: TRBJ2-7
cdr3_aa: CSVPGQGSYEQYF
cdr3_nt: TGCAGCGTGCCGGGACAGGGCTCATACGAGCAGTACTTC

cdr3_length: 16
v_call: TRBV28
d_call: NA
clone_size: NA
j_call: TRBJ2-7
cdr3_aa: CASSLTGPVFGYEQYF
cdr3_nt: TGTGCCAGCAGTTTAACGGGACCCGTCTTTGGCTACGAGCAGTACTTC

cdr3_length: 16
v_call: TRBV19
d_call: NA
clone_size: once
j_call: TRBJ2-6
cdr3_aa: CASSELIRSGANVLTF
cdr3_nt: TGTGCCAGTAGCGAACTGATACGCTCTGGGGCCAACGTCCTGACTTTC

cdr3_length: 15
v_call: TRBV6-5
d_call: NA
clone_size: few
j_call: TRBJ2-1
cdr3_aa: CASSLVRVYDNEQFF
cdr3_nt: TGTGCCAGCAGTCTAGTCCGGGTCTACGACAATGAGCAGTTCTTC

cdr3_length: 17
v_call: TRBV2
d_call: TRBD2
clone_size: NA
j_call: TRBJ2-3
cdr3_aa: CASSQASGRLLTDTQYF
cdr3_nt: TGTGCCAGCAGTCAGGCTAGCGGGAGACTCCTAACAGATACGCAGTATTTT

cdr3_length: 14
v_call: TRBV5-1
d_call: NA
clone_size: NA
j_call: TRBJ2-7
cdr3_aa: CASSFTDGSYEQYF
cdr3_nt: TGCGCCAGCAGCTTCACTGACGGGTCCTACGAGCAGTACTTC